This T cell receptor (beta chain) was recorded in a study of shared clonotypes between healthy human individuals. Approximately 210 ng DNA, about 30,000 T cell genomes, went into each sorted-subset replicate PCR. Here immunoSEQ multiplex PCR was the method, and the copy in TCRdb shows in-frame clones only, minus some. This table has roughly 2 million clones, about 95% appearing once. The CDR3 spans 16 residues. Germline V CDR1 and CDR2: SEHNR, FQNEAQ (reference sequence). V lost 3 bases, J lost 6 bases, and 8 bases stayed unmatched. Overall study findings and caveats: Of the naive CD4 clonotypes, approximately 5% were shared across a handful of donors. In having few donors, the study represented limited genetic and exposure-history diversity.

Naive CD8 cells comprised CD45RO-negative, CCR7-positively selected cells, excluding terminally differentiated effector memory CD45RA+ cells. Notes on this clone: The antigen is unknown.

Sample: naive CD8+ T cells sorted from blood. The source of this sequence is a man between 18 and 35 years old in good health. The chain has TRBV7-9 and TRBJ1-2, with 12 bases aligning to TRBD1. The CDR3, as DNA: TGTGCCAGCAGCTTCGGGACAGGGGGCTATGGCGATGGCTACACCTTC. It encodes CASSFGTGGYGDGYTF.